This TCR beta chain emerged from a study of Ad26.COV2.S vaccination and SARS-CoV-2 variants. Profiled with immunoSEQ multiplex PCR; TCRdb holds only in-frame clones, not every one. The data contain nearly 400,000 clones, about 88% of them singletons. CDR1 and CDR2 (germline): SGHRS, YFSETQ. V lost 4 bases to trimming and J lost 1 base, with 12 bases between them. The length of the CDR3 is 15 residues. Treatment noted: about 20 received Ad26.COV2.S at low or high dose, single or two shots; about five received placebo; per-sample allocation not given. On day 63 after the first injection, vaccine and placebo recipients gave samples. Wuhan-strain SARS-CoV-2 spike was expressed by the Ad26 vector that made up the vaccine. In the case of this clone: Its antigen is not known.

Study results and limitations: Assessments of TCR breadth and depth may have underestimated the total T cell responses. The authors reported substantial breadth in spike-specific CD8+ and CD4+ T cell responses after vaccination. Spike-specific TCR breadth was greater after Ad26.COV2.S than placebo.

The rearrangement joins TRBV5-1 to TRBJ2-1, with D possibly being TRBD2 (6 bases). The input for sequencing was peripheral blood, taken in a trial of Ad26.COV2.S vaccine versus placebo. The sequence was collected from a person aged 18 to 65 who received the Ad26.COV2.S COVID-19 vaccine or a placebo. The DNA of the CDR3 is TGCGCCAGCAGCCCGCGGGGACCGTCCTACAATGAGCAGTTCTTC. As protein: CASSPRGPSYNEQFF.